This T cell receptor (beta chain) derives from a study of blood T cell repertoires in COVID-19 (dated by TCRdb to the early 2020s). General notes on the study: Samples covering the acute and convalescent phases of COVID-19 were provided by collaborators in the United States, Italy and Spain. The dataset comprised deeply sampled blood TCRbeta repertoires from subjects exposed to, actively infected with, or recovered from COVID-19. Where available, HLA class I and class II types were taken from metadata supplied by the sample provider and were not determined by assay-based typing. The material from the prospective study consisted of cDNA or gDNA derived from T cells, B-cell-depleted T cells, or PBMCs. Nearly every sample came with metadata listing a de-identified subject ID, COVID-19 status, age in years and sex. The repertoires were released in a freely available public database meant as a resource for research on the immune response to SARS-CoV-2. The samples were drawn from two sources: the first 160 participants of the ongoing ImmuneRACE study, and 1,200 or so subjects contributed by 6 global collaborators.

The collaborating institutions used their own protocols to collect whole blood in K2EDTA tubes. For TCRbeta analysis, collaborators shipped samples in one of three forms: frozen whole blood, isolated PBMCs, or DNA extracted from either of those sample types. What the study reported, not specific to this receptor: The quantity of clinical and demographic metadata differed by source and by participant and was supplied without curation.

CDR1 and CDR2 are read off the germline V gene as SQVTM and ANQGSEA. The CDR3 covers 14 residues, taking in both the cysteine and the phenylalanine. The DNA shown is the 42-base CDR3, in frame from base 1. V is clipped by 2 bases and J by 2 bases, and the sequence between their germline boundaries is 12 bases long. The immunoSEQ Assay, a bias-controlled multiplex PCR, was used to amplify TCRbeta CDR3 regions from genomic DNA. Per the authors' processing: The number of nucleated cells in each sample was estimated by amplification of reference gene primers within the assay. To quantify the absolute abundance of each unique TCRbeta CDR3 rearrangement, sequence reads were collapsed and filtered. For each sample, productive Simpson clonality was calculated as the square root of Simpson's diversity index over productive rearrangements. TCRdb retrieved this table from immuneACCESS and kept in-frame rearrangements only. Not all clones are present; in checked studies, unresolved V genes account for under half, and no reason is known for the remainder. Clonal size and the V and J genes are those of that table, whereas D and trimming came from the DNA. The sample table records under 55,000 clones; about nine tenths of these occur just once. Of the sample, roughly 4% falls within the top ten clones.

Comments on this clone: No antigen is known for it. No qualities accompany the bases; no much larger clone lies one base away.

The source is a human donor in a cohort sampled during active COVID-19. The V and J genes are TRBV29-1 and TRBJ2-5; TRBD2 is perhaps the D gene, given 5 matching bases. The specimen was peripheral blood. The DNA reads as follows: TGCAGCGTTGAATGGGCCACTAGACAAGAGACCCAGTACTTC. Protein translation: CSVEWATRQETQYF. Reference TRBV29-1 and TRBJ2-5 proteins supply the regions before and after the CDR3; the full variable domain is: SAVISQKPSRDICQRGTSLTIQCQVDSQVTMMFWYRQQPGQSLTLIATANQGSEATYESGFVIDKFPISRPNLTFSTLTVSNMSPEDSSIYLCSVEWATRQETQYFGPGTRLLVL.